These 8 T cell receptor beta chains were sequenced from one sample in a study of T cell repertoires in cytomegalovirus infection. These receptors lack a known antigen. TCRdb itself ran the reads through MiXCR, one entry per CDR3 protein. The sample shows 900,000 to 950,000 distinct CDR3 sequences, around 30% of them seen only once. Sequencing used cultured CD8+ T cells from PBMCs, obtained from culture after CMV antigen stimulation. Every receptor here comes from a human donor in good health (CMV status not recorded). Some clones in this sample may be carry-over from other donors' samples.

The chain has TRBV19 and TRBJ2-2; the D call may be TRBD1 or TRBD2 (7 bases each). The CDR3 contains 14 residues. Germline V gives CDR1 LNHDA, CDR2 SQIVND (reference sequence). V was pared by 5 bases and J by 5 bases, with 12 bases between. The CDR3 loop is CASSWQGGTGELFF. Written as DNA, the CDR3 is TGTGCCAGTAGTTGGCAGGGGGGGACCGGGGAGCTGTTTTTT.

The J gene is TRBJ2-1, the V gene TRBV7-9, with D possibly being TRBD1 (6 bases). The CDR3 is 15 amino acids. V gave up 0 bases and J gave up 10 bases, with 16 bases separating them. The germline V gene encodes CDR1 SEHNR and CDR2 FQNEAQ (reference sequence). The CDR3 DNA reads TGTGCCAGCAGCTTAGCCCGGACAGTTACAAGAGAGCAGTTCTTC. This gives the protein CASSLARTVTREQFF.

The chain couples TRBV12-5 to TRBJ1-1; perhaps TRBD1 as D (5 bases). This CDR3 spans 14 amino acids. Germline-derived CDR1 and CDR2 are LGHNT and FRNRAP. Trimming removed 1 base from V and 4 bases from J, with 10 bases in between. DNA for the CDR3: TGTGCTAGTGGTTTGGGTGGGGGAGGCACTGAAGCTTTCTTT. This codes for CASGLGGGGTEAFF.

A word on this clonotype: Being one base from a much bigger clone, this may be a read error. V is TRBV7-2 and J is TRBJ1-5; D is unresolved. The CDR3 extends over 13 amino acids. Germline CDR1 SGHTA, CDR2 FQGNSA. In nucleotides, the CDR3 is TGTGCCAGCAACTTAACGGTAGGGCAGCCCCAGCATTTT. Translation: CASNLTVGQPQHF.

This clonotype was seen only a few times. The chain links TRBV19 to TRBJ2-5; 8 bases fit TRBD1. The CDR3 is 17 residues long. The ends lost 4 bases at V and 1 base at J; junction bases unmatched: 11. Germline CDR1 LNHDA, CDR2 SQIVND (reference sequence). CDR3 in DNA: TGTGCCAGTAGTACCTGGGACAGGAGGACAAGCCAAGAGACCCAGTACTTC. Encoded protein: CASSTWDRRTSQETQYF.

This clonotype appeared many times. The gene calls are TRBV7-8 and TRBJ2-2; TRBD2 aligns across 8 bases. Germline V CDR1 and CDR2: SGHVS, FQNEAQ. V gave up 5 bases and J gave up 3 bases; unmatched junction bases: 5. This CDR3 is built from 15 residues. CDR3 protein: CASSHGGAYTGELFF. DNA of the CDR3: TGTGCCAGCAGCCACGGGGGGGCCTACACCGGGGAGCTGTTTTTT.

The chain employs TRBV28 and TRBJ2-7, with D possibly called TRBD1 or TRBD2 (6 bases each). CDR1 is MDHEN, CDR2 SYDVKM, per germline. The CDR3 is made up of 16 amino acids. V dropped 2 bases and J dropped 0 bases, with 14 bases sitting between them. The CDR3 region is CASSLRGASSSYEQYV. CDR3 nucleotides: TGTGCCAGCAGTTTAAGGGGGGCTAGTTCCTCCTACGAGCAGTACGTC.

A few counts support this clonotype. The chain employs TRBV4-1 and TRBJ1-1; 7 nucleotides match TRBD1. Germline V CDR1 and CDR2: MGHRA, YSYEKL. The V segment lost 1 base and the J segment 0 bases; nucleotides outside the gene matches: 11. The CDR3 totals 18 residues. CDR3 DNA sequence: TGCGCCAGCAGCCAAGCGTTAACGGGACAGCCTATGAACACTGAAGCTTTCTTT. Translated, it gives CASSQALTGQPMNTEAFF.